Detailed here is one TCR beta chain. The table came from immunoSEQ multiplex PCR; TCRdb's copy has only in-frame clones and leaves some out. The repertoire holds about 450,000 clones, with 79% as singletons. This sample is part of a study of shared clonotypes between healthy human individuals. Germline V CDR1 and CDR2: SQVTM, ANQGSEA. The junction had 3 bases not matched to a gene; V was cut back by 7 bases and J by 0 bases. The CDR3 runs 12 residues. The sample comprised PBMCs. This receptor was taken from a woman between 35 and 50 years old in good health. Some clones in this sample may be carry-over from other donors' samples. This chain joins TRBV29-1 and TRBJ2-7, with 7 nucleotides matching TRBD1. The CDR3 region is CSAQGSSYEQYF. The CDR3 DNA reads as TGCAGCGCACAGGGGAGCTCCTACGAGCAGTACTTC.